These 20 T cell receptor beta chains were sequenced from one sample in a study of T cells in localized non-small cell lung cancer. Only in-frame clones appear in the TCRdb table, and some are missing; sequencing was by immunoSEQ multiplex PCR. The data hold under 20,000 clones, with about four fifths observed a single time. The sequencing used peripheral blood, collected before any cancer treatment. The receptors were sampled from a female donor of 60 years or more with stage I lung adenocarcinoma.

CDR3 sequence: CASSQGPAGSDYNEQFF. CDR3 sequence (DNA): TGCGCCAGCAGCCAAGGTCCTGCGGGTTCAGACTACAATGAGCAGTTCTTC. The gene calls are TRBV4-3 and TRBJ2-1, with D perhaps matching TRBD2 (5 bases). The ends were cut back, 1 base at V and 3 bases at J, with 16 bases in the middle. This CDR3 spans 17 amino acids. Germline CDR1 is LGHNA and CDR2 is YSLEER.

As DNA, the CDR3 is TGTGCCAGCAGCTCTGGGGGGGGAACTAATGAAAAACTGTTTTTT. Translated: CASSSGGGTNEKLFF. The chain couples TRBV11-2 to TRBJ1-4; a weak D match, TRBD1 (5 bases). The CDR3 spans 15 residues. Per germline, CDR1 SGHAT and CDR2 FQNNGV. Trimming removed 4 bases at V and 1 base at J, with 10 bases between.

This clone came up once. The chain couples TRBV6-5 to TRBJ1-2, with 9 bases aligning to TRBD1. The CDR3 totals 15 residues. The V gene's germline CDR1 is MNHEY and CDR2 SVGAGI. With 4 bases clipped from V and 4 bases from J, the junction kept 7 bases outside the gene matches. The CDR3 region has the DNA TGTGCCAGCAGTTCCCGACAGGGGGGGGGCTATGGCTACACCTTC. Translated: CASSSRQGGGYGYTF.

The V call is TRBV6-4, the J call TRBJ2-7; D uncertain. The germline V gene encodes CDR1 MRHNA and CDR2 SNTAGT. The V and J ends lost 4 bases and 3 bases respectively, with 1 base between them. The CDR3 loop spans 10 amino acids. CDR3 region: CASSGYEQYF. The CDR3 bases are TGTGCCAGCAGTGGCTACGAGCAGTACTTC.

There are a few counts of this clone. The chain carries TRBV6-1 and TRBJ2-7, with 9 bases matching TRBD1. The CDR3 loop spans 14 amino acids. V lost 3 bases and J lost 6; bases outside the gene matches: 6. The germline CDR1 and CDR2 sequences are MNHNS and SASEGT. The CDR3 nucleotides read TGTGCCAGCAGTGAGGGGACAGGGTATAGCGAGCAGTACTTC. Encoded protein: CASSEGTGYSEQYF.

The chain has TRBV5-1 and TRBJ2-2; D call uncertain. The CDR3 covers 14 residues. Trimming shortened V by 4 bases and J by 0 bases, and 7 bases separated the two germline ends. Germline CDR1 and CDR2: SGHRS and YFSETQ. CDR3 bases: TGCGCCAGCAGCCGGGTAACGAACACCGGGGAGCTGTTTTTT. Amino acids: CASSRVTNTGELFF.

The V and J genes are TRBV29-1 and TRBJ1-2, with no clear D. Between the trimmed V and J ends, which lost 5 bases and 2 bases, there was a span of 9 bases. The CDR3 has 12 amino acids. Germline V gene sequence: CDR1 SQVTM, CDR2 ANQGSEA. The CDR3 sequence is CSVSTANYGYTF. The CDR3 bases are TGCAGCGTTTCGACGGCAAACTATGGCTACACCTTC.

This clone is deemed medium-sized (0.01 to 0.1%). This sequence joins TRBV10-3 and TRBJ2-7; D not resolved. This CDR3 is 12 amino acids long. V was cut by 4 bases and J by 1 base, with 5 bases left in between. Germline V CDR1 and CDR2: ENHRY, SYGVKD. For the CDR3, the DNA is TGTGCCATCAGTGCACTGTCCTACGAGCAGTACTTC. This codes for CAISALSYEQYF.

The rearrangement links TRBV25-1 to TRBJ1-1; D not resolved. Trimming removed 3 bases from V and 4 bases from J, with 9 bases in between. There are 13 residues in the CDR3. The germline V gene encodes CDR1 MGHDK and CDR2 SYGVNS. CDR3 DNA: TGTGCCAGCAGTGAGGTCCGGGGCACTGAAGCTTTCTTT. Translating it yields CASSEVRGTEAFF. Full variable domain (remainder filled in from reference TRBV25-1 and TRBJ1-1): EADIYQTPRYLVIGTGKKITLECSQTMGHDKMYWYQQDPGMELHLIHYSYGVNSTEKGDLSSESTVSRIRTEHFPLTLESARPSHTSQYLCASSEVRGTEAFFGQGTRLTVV.

The chain has TRBV6-6 and TRBJ2-7; D gene unclear. This CDR3 region has 13 residues. The ends were cut back, 2 bases at V and 3 bases at J, with 8 bases in the middle. Germline V gene lookup returns CDR1 MNHNY and CDR2 SVGAGI (reference sequence). The CDR3 nucleotides read TGTGCCAGCAGTTACGAAGAGGACTACGAGCAGTACTTC. This codes for CASSYEEDYEQYF.

V and J are TRBV7-9 and TRBJ1-2; 7 bases match TRBD1. Per the germline V gene, CDR1 is SEHNR and CDR2 is FQNEAQ (reference sequence). Trimming took 3 bases from V and 7 from J; bases not matched to a gene: 11. The CDR3 consists of 15 residues. CDR3 coding DNA: TGTGCCAGCAGCTTTTTCGGGACAGAATTTAGTGGCTACACCTTC. Protein: CASSFFGTEFSGYTF.

The chain has TRBV19 and TRBJ2-3; either TRBD1 or TRBD2 may fit D (5 bases each). CDR3 length: 13 residues. Germline-derived CDR1 and CDR2 are LNHDA and SQIVND (reference sequence). The V end was cut by 7 bases, the J end by 1 base, with 9 bases between. CDR3 protein: CASKGTGTDTQYF. The CDR3 DNA is TGTGCCAGTAAAGGGACCGGCACAGATACGCAGTATTTT.

The CDR3, as DNA: TGTGCCAGTAGTCCAACAAGGGTTAGCACAGATACGCAGTATTTT. It is translated as CASSPTRVSTDTQYF. V gene TRBV19 combines with J gene TRBJ2-3; no firm D call. In germline, CDR1 is LNHDA, CDR2 SQIVND (reference sequence). The CDR3 is 15 amino acids. The V gene lost 5 bases and the J gene lost 0 bases, with 12 bases spanning the gap.

The chain links TRBV5-6 to TRBJ2-2; maybe TRBD1 (6 bases). Germline assignment: CDR1 SGHDT and CDR2 YYEEEE. Trimming shortened V by 5 bases and J by 4 bases, and 18 bases separated the two germline ends. The length of the CDR3 is 16 residues. Here the CDR3 DNA reads TGTGCCAGCAGTTCGACAGGACTCAGTCGCACCGGGGAGCTGTTTTTT. Translated: CASSSTGLSRTGELFF.

The chain uses TRBV6-6 and TRBJ2-3, with 8 bases matching TRBD2. After removal of 7 bases from V and 3 bases from J, the junction contained 9 bases not matched to a gene. The germline gives CDR1 MNHNY, CDR2 SVGAGI (reference sequence). CDR3 length equals 15 residues. The CDR3 DNA reads as TGTGCCAGCAATAACCGGGGGGGGAATACAGATACGCAGTATTTT. Protein: CASNNRGGNTDTQYF.

Only one count was recorded for this clone. The V and J genes are TRBV7-9 and TRBJ2-3; TRBD2 matches 15 bases. This CDR3 region has 17 residues. The germline V gene encodes CDR1 SEHNR and CDR2 FQNEAQ (reference sequence). V dropped 4 bases and J dropped 7; count of bases not matched to a gene: 9. DNA for the CDR3: TGTGCCAGCAGCTCCTCTATAGGACTAGCGGGGGGGCATACGCAGTATTTT. This translates into CASSSSIGLAGGHTQYF.

This rearrangement joins TRBV18 to TRBJ1-1; the match to TRBD1 covers 7 bases. J lost 3 bases, V lost 6 bases, and 4 bases had no gene match. The CDR3 loop spans 13 amino acids. The V gene's germline CDR1 is KGHSH and CDR2 LQKENI. The CDR3: CASSPGGDTEAFF. CDR3 bases: TGTGCCAGCTCTCCAGGGGGAGACACTGAAGCTTTCTTT.

The chain recombines TRBV5-5 with TRBJ2-7; D perhaps matches TRBD1 (5 bases). The germline gives CDR1 SGHKS, CDR2 YYEKEE (reference sequence). V gave up 5 bases and J gave up 4 bases, with 7 bases separating them. The CDR3 is 11 amino acids. Written as DNA, the CDR3 is TGTGCCAGCAGTCAGGGTTACGAGCAGTACTTC. Residues: CASSQGYEQYF.

The chain is built from TRBV6-6 and TRBJ1-5; D remains ambiguous. This CDR3 is built from 14 residues. Trimming took off 10 bases at V and 8 bases at J, with 21 bases between the two ends. Per the germline V gene, CDR1 is MNHNY and CDR2 is SVGAGI (reference sequence). CDR3 residues: CATGPHLGDKPQHF. The DNA of the CDR3 is TGTGCCACCGGCCCCCATCTCGGAGACAAGCCCCAGCATTTT.

V gene TRBV27 combines with J gene TRBJ2-7; 7 bases are shared with TRBD1. In germline, CDR1 is MNHEY, CDR2 SMNVEV (reference sequence). With V trimmed by 4 bases and J by 6 bases, 9 bases remained unmatched. There are 14 residues in the CDR3. CDR3 sequence (DNA): TGTGCCAGCAGTTCGCGACAGGGAATAATCGAGCAGTACTTC. Residues: CASSSRQGIIEQYF.